These 19 T cell receptor beta chains were sequenced from one sample in a study of blood T cell repertoires in COVID-19. The assay was immunoSEQ multiplex PCR, and TCRdb's table has in-frame clones only and misses some. The table lists 150,000 to 200,000 clones, 75% to 85% of them singletons. The source material was peripheral blood. The receptors come from a man in his sixties with acute or convalescent COVID-19.

This clone was seen a handful of times. The rearrangement uses TRBV18 and TRBJ1-4, with D perhaps matching TRBD1 (6 bases). Between the trimmed V and J ends, which lost 3 bases and 2 bases, there was a span of 16 bases. From germline, CDR1 is KGHSH and CDR2 LQKENI. This CDR3 contains 17 residues. CDR3 DNA: TGTGCCAGCTCACCGAAACAGGGTTCGGGGACTAATGAAAAACTGTTTTTT. The encoded protein is CASSPKQGSGTNEKLFF.

V usage is TRBV20-1 and J usage is TRBJ2-3; D is unclear. This CDR3 comprises 15 residues. The V gene's germline CDR1 is DFQATT and CDR2 SNEGSKA (reference sequence). Trimming took 3 bases from V and 3 from J, leaving 16 bases between them. CDR3 in DNA: TGCAGTGCTAGTCTTTGGTATGCACAAACAGATACGCAGTATTTT. Translated: CSASLWYAQTDTQYF.

The chain has TRBV7-9 and TRBJ1-2; D is ambiguous. The germline V gene has CDR1 SEHNR and CDR2 FQNEAQ (reference sequence). With 4 bases removed from V and 4 bases from J, the gap between germline ends came to 7 bases. The CDR3 is 12 amino acids. The CDR3: CASSYSVYGYTF. DNA for the CDR3: TGTGCCAGCAGCTATTCAGTCTATGGCTACACCTTC.

The chain couples TRBV29-1 to TRBJ2-5; D perhaps matches TRBD1 (6 bases). The CDR3 has 13 residues. The V end lost 6 bases, the J end lost 5 bases, and 16 bases lay between the germline ends. Germline V gives CDR1 SQVTM, CDR2 ANQGSEA. The CDR3 spells CSVEYRAGETQYF. The CDR3, as DNA: TGCAGCGTCGAATACAGGGCAGGGGAGACCCAGTACTTC.

The rearrangement links TRBV7-3 to TRBJ2-5; TRBD1 aligns across 9 bases. The V segment lost 5 bases and the J segment 3 bases; nucleotides outside the gene matches: 4. CDR3 size: 14 residues. Per the germline V gene, CDR1 is SGHTA and CDR2 is FQGTGA. CDR3 DNA: TGTGCCAGCAGCCAAACAGGGGGCGAAGAGACCCAGTACTTC. Its protein product is CASSQTGGEETQYF.

V usage is TRBV6-2 or TRBV6-3 and J usage is TRBJ1-5; D gene ambiguous. The CDR3 sequence is 15 residues long. The V and J ends lost 7 bases and 2 bases respectively, with 15 bases between them. Germline V gives CDR1 MNHEY, CDR2 SVGEGT. CDR3 DNA: TGTGCCAGCACCCCCGACGGGTTGCGCAATCAGCCCCAGCATTTT. It codes for CASTPDGLRNQPQHF.

CDR3 nucleotide sequence: TGTGCCAGCGTGAGCTCTGGAAACACCATATATTTT. Translated: CASVSSGNTIYF. This chain uses TRBV6-5 with TRBJ1-3; D not certain. The length of the CDR3 is 12 residues. V lost 8 bases, J lost 0 bases, and 5 bases lay in between. Per germline, CDR1 MNHEY and CDR2 SVGAGI.

V is TRBV7-9 and J is TRBJ2-7, with D possibly TRBD2 on 6 matching bases. V lost 8 bases to trimming and J lost 2 bases, with 10 bases between them. The CDR3 sequence is 12 residues long. The germline V gene encodes CDR1 SEHNR and CDR2 FQNEAQ (reference sequence). For the CDR3, the DNA is TGTGCCAGCGCGGGACGAGCCTACGAGCAGTACTTC. This sequence encodes CASAGRAYEQYF.

The chain uses TRBV13 and TRBJ2-5, with TRBD2 matching over 15 bases. Trimming took 5 bases from V and 5 from J; bases not matched to a gene: 9. The CDR3 runs to 17 residues. Germline CDR1 reads PRHDT; CDR2 reads FYEKMQ (reference sequence). The DNA for the CDR3 is TGTGCCAGCAGCCGAAGGACTAGCGGGGGGGCAGGGGAGACCCAGTACTTC. Translated: CASSRRTSGGAGETQYF.

The V call is TRBV19, the J call TRBJ2-1, with 9 bases fitting TRBD2. V shed 3 bases and J 2 bases; nucleotides not matched to a gene: 5. Germline V gives CDR1 LNHDA, CDR2 SQIVND (reference sequence). This CDR3 is built from 16 residues. CDR3 sequence: CASSIIGGGAYNEQFF. In DNA form, the CDR3 reads TGTGCCAGTAGTATTATCGGCGGGGGGGCCTACAATGAGCAGTTCTTC.

The J gene is TRBJ1-2, the V gene TRBV6-2 or TRBV6-3; possible D gene TRBD1, 5 bases. CDR1 is MNHEY and CDR2 is SVGEGT in the germline V gene. The length of the CDR3 is 14 residues. The V end was cut by 0 bases, the J end by 4 bases, with 9 bases between. The CDR3 bases are TGTGCCAGCAGTTACTCTGAGACAGCCTATGGCTACACCTTC. Amino acid sequence: CASSYSETAYGYTF.

This chain connects TRBV10-3 to TRBJ2-6; D is undetermined. This CDR3 contains 13 residues. V was pared by 8 bases and J by 1 base, with 6 bases between. Germline V gene data show CDR1 as ENHRY and CDR2 as SYGVKD. The CDR3 DNA follows: TGTGCCATCGCCCAGTCTGGGGCCAACGTCCTGACTTTC. Its translation is CAIAQSGANVLTF.

This clone appeared once. This chain uses TRBV2 with TRBJ1-5; TRBD1 agrees at 7 bases. Per the germline V gene, CDR1 is SNHLY and CDR2 is FYNNEI. V shed 5 bases and J 6 bases; nucleotides not matched to a gene: 7. The CDR3 covers 14 residues. CDR3: CASSRQGGGQPQHF. As DNA, the CDR3 is TGTGCCAGCAGTAGACAGGGTGGGGGTCAGCCCCAGCATTTT.

V gene TRBV6-5 combines with J gene TRBJ2-3, with D possibly matching TRBD1 (5 bases). The CDR3 contains 16 residues. The germline V and J ends were trimmed by 0 bases and 0 bases, with 10 bases remaining between them. Germline V gene sequence: CDR1 MNHEY, CDR2 SVGAGI. Written as DNA, the CDR3 is TGTGCCAGCAGTTACTCGTGGAGACAGAGCACAGATACGCAGTATTTT. It codes for CASSYSWRQSTDTQYF.

This clone appeared a few times. The same CDR3 arises from other DNA sequences in this sample as well. The chain employs TRBV3-1 (or the pseudogene TRBV3-2) and TRBJ1-3; perhaps TRBD1 as D (5 bases). Germline V gives CDR1 LGHDT, CDR2 YNNKEL (reference sequence). V lost 3 bases to trimming and J lost 4 bases, with 7 bases between them. This CDR3 has 13 amino acids. The CDR3 here is CASSQGLGNTIYF. CDR3 coding DNA: TGTGCCAGCAGCCAGGGACTGGGAAACACCATATATTTT.

The genes are TRBV19 and TRBJ1-5, with D tentatively TRBD1 (5 bases). The CDR3 runs to 15 residues. Trimming removed 3 bases at V and 1 base at J, with 10 bases between. Germline V lookup: CDR1 LNHDA, CDR2 SQIVND (reference sequence). The CDR3 region is CASSMTAGSNQPQHF. For the CDR3, the DNA is TGTGCCAGTAGTATGACAGCGGGAAGCAATCAGCCCCAGCATTTT.

V and J are TRBV5-1 and TRBJ2-5, with 9 bases matching TRBD2. J gave up 2 bases and V 0 bases, and 5 bases lay outside the gene matches. The CDR3 runs 16 residues. Per the germline V gene, CDR1 is SGHRS and CDR2 is YFSETQ. The CDR3 DNA is TGCGCCAGCAGCTTGGTCAGCGGGGGGTCTCAAGAGACCCAGTACTTC. Amino acids: CASSLVSGGSQETQYF.

The J gene is TRBJ1-1, the V gene TRBV6-5; maybe TRBD1 (5 bases). CDR1 and CDR2 (germline): MNHEY, SVGAGI. CDR3 length equals 14 residues. V was cut by 5 bases and J by 2 bases, with 12 bases left in between. In nucleotides, the CDR3 is TGTGCCAGCAGTAAATCGACAGAAAACACTGAAGCTTTCTTT. This sequence encodes CASSKSTENTEAFF.

CDR3 in amino acids: CASSLDHRGDNEQFF. The DNA of the CDR3 is TGTGCCAGCAGCTTAGACCACAGGGGGGACAATGAGCAGTTCTTC. V usage is TRBV11-2 and J usage is TRBJ2-1; 8 bases line up with TRBD1. CDR3 length: 15 amino acids. After removal of 0 bases from V and 5 bases from J, the junction contained 3 bases not matched to a gene. Germline CDR1 reads SGHAT; CDR2 reads FQNNGV.